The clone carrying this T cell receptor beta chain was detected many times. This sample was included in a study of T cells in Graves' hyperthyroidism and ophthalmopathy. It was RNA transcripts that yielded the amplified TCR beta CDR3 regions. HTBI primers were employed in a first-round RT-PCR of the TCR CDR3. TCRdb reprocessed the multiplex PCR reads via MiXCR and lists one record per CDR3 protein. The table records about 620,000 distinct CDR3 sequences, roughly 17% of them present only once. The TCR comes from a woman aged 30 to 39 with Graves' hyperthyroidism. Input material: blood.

CDR3 loop: CASSELAGGKDTQYF. CDR3 DNA: TGTGCCAGCAGTGAATTGGCAGGGGGAAAGGATACGCAGTATTTT. The chain has TRBV2 and TRBJ2-3, with 7 bases fitting TRBD1. The CDR3 length is 15 residues. V was pared by 2 bases and J by 6 bases, with 8 bases of the junction left unmatched. The V gene's germline CDR1 is SNHLY and CDR2 FYNNEI.